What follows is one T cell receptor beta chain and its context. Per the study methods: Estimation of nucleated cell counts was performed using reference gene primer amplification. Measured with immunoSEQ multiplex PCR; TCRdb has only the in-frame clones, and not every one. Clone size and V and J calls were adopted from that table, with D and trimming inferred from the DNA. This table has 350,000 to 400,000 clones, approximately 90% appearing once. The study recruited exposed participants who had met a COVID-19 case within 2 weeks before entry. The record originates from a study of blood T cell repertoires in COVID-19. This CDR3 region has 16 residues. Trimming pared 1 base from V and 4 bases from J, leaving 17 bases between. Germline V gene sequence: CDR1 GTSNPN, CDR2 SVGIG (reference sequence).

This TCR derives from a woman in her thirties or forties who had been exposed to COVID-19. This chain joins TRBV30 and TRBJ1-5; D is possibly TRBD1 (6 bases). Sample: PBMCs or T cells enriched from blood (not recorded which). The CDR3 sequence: CAWSGVGPGENQPQHF. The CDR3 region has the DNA TGTGCCTGGAGTGGGGTGGGGCCAGGGGAAAATCAGCCCCAGCATTTT.